This is a list of T cell receptor beta chains from one sample in a study of cytomegalovirus exposure and HLA in healthy donors. TCRdb's table, derived via immunoSEQ multiplex PCR, lists solely in-frame clones and lacks some. The ten top clones account for approximately 6.2%, within a sample of about 120,000 clones. Sequencing was performed on PBMCs. The receptors shown here come from a man aged 40-55 years in good health and CMV-seropositive. The CDR3 runs from the conserved cysteine through the conserved F or W. D genes are given only for firm matches.

TRBV6-6	TRBD1	TRBJ2-7	TGTGCCAGCAGTACCGTGAGGGGGCACAACGAGCAGTACTTC	CASSTVRGHNEQYF
TRBV7-6	.	TRBJ2-7	TGTGCCAGCAGCTCACAGTCGGGAGTCTACGAGCAGTACTTC	CASSSQSGVYEQYF
TRBV5-8	.	TRBJ1-2	TGTGCCAGCAGCCCACGGGCTAGCGGCTACACCTTC	CASSPRASGYTF
TRBV29-1	.	TRBJ2-4	TGCAGCGCAGGGGACTATAAAAACATTCAGTACTTC	CSAGDYKNIQYF
TRBV7-2	.	TRBJ1-5	TGTGCCAGCTCAATCCAGGGGATCGGCAATCAGCCCCAGCATTTT	CASSIQGIGNQPQHF
TRBV4-3	TRBD2	TRBJ2-3	TGCGCCAGCAGCCCTAGCGGGAGCACAGATACGCAGTATTTT	CASSPSGSTDTQYF
TRBV4-2	TRBD2	TRBJ2-7	TGTGCCAGCAGCCAATTTAGACTAGCGGGAGAAGGATACGAGCAGTACTTC	CASSQFRLAGEGYEQYF
TRBV4-3	.	TRBJ1-5	TGCGCCAGCAGCCAAGAAGCAGGTAGCGGCCAGCCCCAGCATTTT	CASSQEAGSGQPQHF
TRBV21-1	.	TRBJ2-7	TGTGCCAGCAGCCGCCCGGGGGGGATCCTAAGCTACGAGCAGTACTTC	CASSRPGGILSYEQYF
TRBV7-9	.	TRBJ2-1	TGTGCCAGCAGCTTAGCGGGGCTCCCCTACAATGAGCAGTTCTTC	CASSLAGLPYNEQFF
TRBV5-4	TRBD2	TRBJ2-2	TGTGCCAGCAGCTTGATGGCGGGAGGTGCCACCGGGGAGCTGTTTTTT	CASSLMAGGATGELFF
TRBV5-1	TRBD2	TRBJ2-1	TGCGCCAGCAGCTTGGGGGGGACTAGCGCTTACAATGAGCAGTTCTTC	CASSLGGTSAYNEQFF
TRBV7-9	.	TRBJ2-1	TGTGCCAGCCCTCCCGTCCTAGCGAGATGGGTCCGTGAGCAGTTCTTC	CASPPVLARWVREQFF
TRBV6-6	.	TRBJ1-2	TGTGCCAGCACCCCGAGTTGGGGCATGGAGGGCTACACCTTC	CASTPSWGMEGYTF
TRBV7-9	TRBD1	TRBJ2-3	TGTGCCAGCAGCTTTGTAGGACAGGGGGTGTCAGATACGCAGTATTTT	CASSFVGQGVSDTQYF
TRBV5-8	TRBD1	TRBJ1-3	TGTGCCAGCAGCCCGAGACAGGGCATAGGAAACACCATATATTTT	CASSPRQGIGNTIYF
TRBV29-1	TRBD2	TRBJ2-1	TGCAGCGTGGCGACTAGCGGGACTCCCTACAATGAGCAGTTCTTC	CSVATSGTPYNEQFF
TRBV19	TRBD2	TRBJ2-7	TGTGCCAGTAGTATCTTCGGTAGCGGGTCCTACGAGCAGTACTTC	CASSIFGSGSYEQYF
TRBV14	.	TRBJ2-3	TGTGCCAGCAGCCAAGGAAACACTGGGCCTCCAGATACGCAGTATTTT	CASSQGNTGPPDTQYF
TRBV5-1	.	TRBJ1-1	TGCGCCAGCAGCCCCCAACCGGGGGTGGGTGACACTGAAGCTTTCTTT	CASSPQPGVGDTEAFF
TRBV28	.	TRBJ1-3	TGTGCCAGCAGTGCCCGAGGGGGGGCGGGTGGAAACACCATATATTTT	CASSARGGAGGNTIYF
TRBV6-5	TRBD2	TRBJ2-7	TGTGCCGCGGGTGGGGCGGGGGGCTACGAGCAGTACTTC	CAAGGAGGYEQYF
TRBV7-2	.	TRBJ2-7	TGTGCCAGCAGCTTAAGGGGGTTAAGCCACGAGCAGTACTTC	CASSLRGLSHEQYF
TRBV5-1	TRBD1	TRBJ2-7	TGCGCCAGCAGCTTCCGGGACAGAGCCGAGCAGTACTTC	CASSFRDRAEQYF
TRBV6-6	TRBD2	TRBJ2-1	TGTGCCAGCAGTCCTAGCGGGACTTACTACAATGAGCAGTTCTTC	CASSPSGTYYNEQFF
TRBV11-2	.	TRBJ1-2	TGTGCCAGCAGCTCTGCGGGAGCACCCTGGGGCTATGGCTACACCTTC	CASSSAGAPWGYGYTF
TRBV7-2	TRBD2	TRBJ2-7	TGTGCCAGCAGCTTAGGGGCGGTCGATATTAGCGGGGGCTACGAGCAGTACTTC	CASSLGAVDISGGYEQYF
TRBV4-3	.	TRBJ2-1	TGCGCCAGCAGCCAAGAGAGGGCCGGGTACAATGAGCAGTTCTTC	CASSQERAGYNEQFF
TRBV6-5	.	TRBJ2-4	TGTGCCAGCATGAGGAGGGGTGGAGGTCAGTACTTC	CASMRRGGGQYF
TRBV30	.	TRBJ2-5	TGTGCCTGGAGTAAAAGCCATCTGACTACACTCCAAGAGACCCAGTACTTC	CAWSKSHLTTLQETQYF
TRBV5-6	.	TRBJ1-2	TGTGCCAGCAGCTTGGCCGACAGGAACTATGGCTACACCTTC	CASSLADRNYGYTF
TRBV28	.	TRBJ1-5	TGTGCCAGCAGTTTCCCCAGTAGCAATCAGCCCCAGCATTTT	CASSFPSSNQPQHF
TRBV28	TRBD1	TRBJ2-1	TGTGCCAGTTCCGGGACAGGGAGTTTACGTGAGCAGTTCTTC	CASSGTGSLREQFF
TRBV7-6	.	TRBJ1-2	TGTGCCAGCAGCTTATACGAGGGCTATGGCTACACCTTC	CASSLYEGYGYTF
TRBV5-4	TRBD2	TRBJ2-3	TGTGCCAGCAGCTCGAGCGGGACCGGGGCAGATACGCAGTATTTT	CASSSSGTGADTQYF
TRBV28	TRBD2	TRBJ2-5	TGTGCCAGCAGCCTAGCGGGAGCTGGTAGGATGACCCAGTACTTC	CASSLAGAGRMTQYF
TRBV5-1	.	TRBJ2-1	TGCGCCAGCCCTTGTTGGGGGGGGGCGATTTACAATGAGCAGTTCTTC	CASPCWGGAIYNEQFF
TRBV2	.	TRBJ2-7	TGTGCCAGCAGTGAAATAGCGCGCCTCGAGCAGTACTTC	CASSEIARLEQYF
TRBV9	.	TRBJ2-1	TGTGCCAGCAGCGTAGTACAGGGACAATACAATGAGCAGTTCTTC	CASSVVQGQYNEQFF
TRBV19	TRBD2	TRBJ2-3	TGTGCCAGTTCCGGACTAGCTAGCACAGATACGCAGTATTTT	CASSGLASTDTQYF
TRBV11-2	.	TRBJ1-1	TGTGCCAGCAGCTTCTACACTGAAGCTTTCTTT	CASSFYTEAFF
TRBV4-3	.	TRBJ1-2	TGCGCCAGCAGCCAATACGTTAGCGCTAACTATGGCTACACCTTC	CASSQYVSANYGYTF
TRBV5-1	.	TRBJ2-1	TGCGCCAGCAGCGCGACAACTCCCGGGATCTACAATGAGCAGTTCTTC	CASSATTPGIYNEQFF